This T cell receptor (beta chain) was found in a study of cytomegalovirus exposure and HLA in healthy donors. Looking at the study overall: Among the 300 to 400 donors who were genotyped, 81% fell in the genetic ancestry cluster that is associated with self-reported Caucasian donors.

V was clipped by 1 base and J by 0 bases; unmatched bases: 5. This CDR3 is built from 18 residues. CDR1 is PRHDT, CDR2 FYEKMQ, per germline (reference sequence). Turning to this clone: The antigen remains unidentified.

Study-wide points: Cytomegalovirus association was listed for around 170 TCR beta chains. Immune exposure information available was restricted to CMV serostatus. Reports credit the classifier with highly specific, highly sensitive diagnosis of cytomegalovirus status.

The PCR was carried out with 60 Vbeta primers and 13 Jbeta primers. Only in-frame clones appear in the TCRdb table, and some are missing; sequencing was by immunoSEQ multiplex PCR. The table records 150,000 to 200,000 clones, roughly 80% of them present only once. The sequence was obtained from a male donor in good health and CMV-seronegative. V and J are TRBV13 and TRBJ1-3; TRBD1 agrees at 11 bases. The sample was PBMCs. For the CDR3, the DNA is TGTGCCAGCAGCTTAGTGGGGGACAGGGGGGTCTCTGGAAACACCATATATTTT. It encodes CASSLVGDRGVSGNTIYF.